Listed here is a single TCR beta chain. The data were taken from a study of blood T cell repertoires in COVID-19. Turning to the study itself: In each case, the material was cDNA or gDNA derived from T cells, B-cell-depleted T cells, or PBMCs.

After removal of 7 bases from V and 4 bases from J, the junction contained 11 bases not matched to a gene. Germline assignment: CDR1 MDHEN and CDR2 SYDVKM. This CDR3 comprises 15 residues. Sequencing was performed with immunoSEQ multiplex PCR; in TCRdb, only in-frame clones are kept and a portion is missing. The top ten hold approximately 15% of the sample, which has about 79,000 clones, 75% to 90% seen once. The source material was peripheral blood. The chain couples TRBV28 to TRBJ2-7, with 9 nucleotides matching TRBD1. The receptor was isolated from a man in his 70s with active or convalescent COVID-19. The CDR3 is CASTLSGTGKYEQYF. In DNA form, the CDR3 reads TGTGCCAGCACCCTGTCAGGGACAGGGAAGTACGAGCAGTACTTC.